This passage covers 21 T cell receptor beta chains from one sample sequenced in a study of cytomegalovirus exposure and HLA in healthy donors. Primers included in the PCR were 60 Vbeta and 13 Jbeta primers. Sequenced by immunoSEQ multiplex PCR; TCRdb stores in-frame clones only, minus some. The table shows 150,000 to 200,000 clones, with around three quarters occurring only once. Source material: PBMCs. These receptors were taken from a woman aged 25 to 39 in good health and CMV-seronegative.

The chain couples TRBV11-1 to TRBJ1-2; 7 nucleotides align to TRBD1. The CDR3 totals 15 residues. Trimming cost V 5 bases and J 4 bases; bases outside gene matches: 10. Per the germline V gene, CDR1 is SGHAT and CDR2 is FQDESV (reference sequence). The CDR3 loop reads CASSTRTGTAYGYTF. The DNA of the CDR3 is TGTGCCAGCAGCACCAGGACCGGGACAGCCTATGGCTACACCTTC.

Remarks on this clone: The same CDR3 also results from other DNA sequences found in this sample. The rearrangement links TRBV11-2 to TRBJ1-1; D ambiguous. CDR1 and CDR2 from the germline V gene are SGHAT and FQNNGV. Trimming left V 5 bases short and J 1 base short, with 17 bases between. There are 16 residues in the CDR3. For the CDR3, the DNA is TGTGCCAGCAGCCCCCGCTTAGGAGTGAGGAACACTGAAGCTTTCTTT. Encoded protein: CASSPRLGVRNTEAFF.

This chain joins TRBV2 and TRBJ1-1; possibly TRBD1 for D (6 bases). V was cut by 4 bases and J by 5 bases, with 17 bases left in between. The CDR3 has 15 amino acids. Germline V lookup: CDR1 SNHLY, CDR2 FYNNEI. For the CDR3, the DNA is TGTGCCAGCAGTGCCTTTTCGGGGGGCCGGACTGAAGCTTTCTTT. Protein product: CASSAFSGGRTEAFF.

The chain has TRBV29-1 and TRBJ2-3; 12 bases agree with TRBD2. Germline assignment: CDR1 SQVTM and CDR2 ANQGSEA. There are 18 residues in the CDR3. With V trimmed by 4 bases and J by 0 bases, 11 bases remained unmatched. CDR3 DNA sequence: TGCAGCGTTGGACCCCTGACTAGCGGGAGACCCAGCACAGATACGCAGTATTTT. Its translation: CSVGPLTSGRPSTDTQYF.

This rearrangement joins TRBV4-2 to TRBJ1-5; perhaps TRBD1 as D (6 bases). CDR3 length: 14 residues. Trimming took off 3 bases at V and 4 bases at J, with 10 bases between the two ends. Germline V gene lookup returns CDR1 LGHNA and CDR2 YNFKEQ. The CDR3: CASSQGAGNQPQHF. The CDR3 DNA is TGTGCCAGCAGCCAGGGGGCTGGGAATCAGCCCCAGCATTTT.

The chain carries TRBV19 and TRBJ2-1, with TRBD1 matching over 8 bases. Germline-derived CDR1 and CDR2 are LNHDA and SQIVND (reference sequence). The CDR3 has 14 amino acids. V was clipped by 4 bases and J by 2 bases; unmatched bases: 1. CDR3 coding DNA: TGTGCCAGTAGTAAGGACAGGGCCTACAATGAGCAGTTCTTC. Translation: CASSKDRAYNEQFF. Filled out from reference TRBV19 and TRBJ2-1, the complete variable domain reads DGGITQSPKYLFRKEGQNVTLSCEQNLNHDAMYWYRQDPGQGLRLIYYSQIVNDFQKGDIAEGYSVSREKKESFPLTVTSAQKNPTAFYLCASSKDRAYNEQFFGPGTRLTVL.

The V gene is TRBV2, the J gene TRBJ1-1; D may be TRBD1 (5 bases). This CDR3 is 15 amino acids long. Germline CDR1 and CDR2: SNHLY and FYNNEI. Trimming took off 6 bases at V and 1 base at J, with 15 bases between the two ends. The CDR3 nucleotides read TGTGCCAGCAGCAAAAAAGGACAATGGAACACTGAAGCTTTCTTT. It codes for CASSKKGQWNTEAFF.

The chain combines TRBV27 with TRBJ1-4; maybe TRBD1 (5 bases). The CDR3 consists of 14 residues. Germline-derived CDR1 and CDR2 are MNHEY and SMNVEV (reference sequence). Trimming pared 5 bases from V and 8 bases from J, leaving 15 bases between. The CDR3 here is CASSATRDSEKLFF. CDR3 DNA: TGTGCCAGCAGTGCGACCCGGGACTCGGAAAAACTGTTTTTT.

V and J are TRBV5-4 and TRBJ2-7; TRBD2 agrees at 8 bases. CDR1 SGHNT and CDR2 YYREEE come from the germline V gene (reference sequence). The CDR3 has 13 amino acids. The junction had 4 bases not matched to a gene; V was cut back by 4 bases and J by 4 bases. The CDR3 here is CASSVSGNYEQYF. In nucleotides, the CDR3 is TGTGCCAGCAGCGTTAGCGGGAATTACGAGCAGTACTTC.

A few counts support this clone. The rearrangement joins TRBV11-3 to TRBJ2-1, with TRBD1 as a possible D gene (5 bases). The CDR3 runs 16 residues. V gave up 1 base and J gave up 1 base, with 11 bases separating them. From germline, CDR1 is SGHNT and CDR2 YENEEA. Here the CDR3 DNA reads TGTGCCAGCAGCTTAGCGGCAGGGCCGTCCTACAATGAGCAGTTCTTC. This gives the protein CASSLAAGPSYNEQFF.

This clone has only one observation. CDR3: CASSLGPLAGGPEEQYF. The CDR3 DNA reads as TGTGCCAGCAGCTTAGGCCCCTTAGCGGGAGGGCCTGAAGAGCAGTACTTC. The rearrangement links TRBV7-8 to TRBJ2-7; 11 nucleotides align to TRBD2. With 1 base clipped from V and 7 bases from J, the junction kept 12 bases outside the gene matches. Germline CDR1 SGHVS, CDR2 FQNEAQ. This CDR3 comprises 17 residues.

The CDR3 DNA reads as TGTGCCAGCAGCTTAGGCCGGGCTAGCGGGAGTAGAAAGTTCTTC. Amino acids: CASSLGRASGSRKFF. The chain has TRBV13 and TRBJ2-1, with 10 bases lining up with TRBD2. This CDR3 spans 15 amino acids. J gave up 14 bases and V 0 bases, and 10 bases lay outside the gene matches. Germline V CDR1 and CDR2: PRHDT, FYEKMQ (reference sequence).

V gene TRBV9 combines with J gene TRBJ2-1; TRBD1 aligns across 10 bases. J lost 8 bases, V lost 0 bases, and 11 bases had no gene match. The CDR3 has 17 amino acids. Per germline, CDR1 SGDLS and CDR2 YYNGEE. In nucleotides, the CDR3 is TGTGCCAGCAGCGTAGTGACTTTGGGACAGGGGAGTGATGAGCAGTTCTTC. Amino acids: CASSVVTLGQGSDEQFF.

The chain has TRBV27 and TRBJ2-5, with TRBD1 matching over 8 bases. With the DNA end fitting TRBJ2-7 better, the J assignment may be wrong. This CDR3 comprises 15 residues. The germline V gene encodes CDR1 MNHEY and CDR2 SMNVEV (reference sequence). The CDR3 loop is CASSSIQGALYEQYF. DNA of the CDR3: TGTGCCAGCAGTTCGATCCAGGGGGCCCTTTACGAGCAGTACTTC.

The V call is TRBV7-8, the J call TRBJ2-6; the D gene is possibly TRBD2 (5 bases). Trimming left V 3 bases short and J 4 bases short, with 16 bases between. CDR3 length: 17 amino acids. Germline V CDR1 and CDR2: SGHVS, FQNEAQ. The CDR3 loop reads CASSFSITPGGANVLTF. The CDR3 region has the DNA TGTGCCAGCAGCTTCTCCATTACCCCGGGGGGGGCCAACGTCCTGACTTTC.

This rearrangement joins TRBV19 to TRBJ1-5, with a weak D call TRBD1 (5 bases). The V gene's germline CDR1 is LNHDA and CDR2 SQIVND (reference sequence). The CDR3 is made up of 12 amino acids. Trimming shortened V by 8 bases and J by 8 bases, and 13 bases separated the two germline ends. DNA for the CDR3: TGTGCCAGTTCCCCGGGAGGGGAGCCCCAGCATTTT. Residues: CASSPGGEPQHF.

This chain uses TRBV7-3 with TRBJ1-1; D call uncertain. This CDR3 spans 13 amino acids. V shed 3 bases and J shed 5 bases, with 10 bases lying between them. Germline loops: CDR1 SGHTA, CDR2 FQGTGA. The DNA of the CDR3 is TGTGCCAGCAGCTTCTCCGTCAGTACTGAAGCTTTCTTT. Its translation is CASSFSVSTEAFF.

This clone appeared a single time. The rearrangement links TRBV19 to TRBJ1-2; TRBD1 is a possible D gene (6 bases). The CDR3 is 14 amino acids. Per the germline V gene, CDR1 is LNHDA and CDR2 is SQIVND (reference sequence). Trimming took 5 bases from V and 4 from J, leaving 14 bases between them. The DNA for the CDR3 is TGTGCCAGTAGTCACAGGGAAACAACCTATGGCTACACCTTC. This codes for CASSHRETTYGYTF. Full variable domain (rest looked up from reference TRBV19 and TRBJ1-2): DGGITQSPKYLFRKEGQNVTLSCEQNLNHDAMYWYRQDPGQGLRLIYYSQIVNDFQKGDIAEGYSVSREKKESFPLTVTSAQKNPTAFYLCASSHRETTYGYTFGSGTRLTVV.

J is TRBJ1-5 and V is TRBV27, with a tentative D call TRBD1 (6 bases). Deletions cut 5 bases from V and 2 bases from J, with 16 bases between. This CDR3 has 16 amino acids. Germline V CDR1 and CDR2: MNHEY, SMNVEV (reference sequence). The CDR3 sequence: CASSNSGGRGNQPQHF. CDR3 coding DNA: TGTGCCAGCAGTAACTCGGGGGGCCGGGGCAATCAGCCCCAGCATTTT.

This sequence joins TRBV28 and TRBJ2-2; D might be TRBD2 (5 bases). Germline values: CDR1 MDHEN, CDR2 SYDVKM. Trimming pared 10 bases from V and 2 bases from J, leaving 14 bases between. There are 14 residues in the CDR3. CDR3 DNA sequence: TGTGCCACTACCCCGGCGGGTAACACCGGGGAGCTGTTTTTT. It encodes CATTPAGNTGELFF.

This chain uses TRBV28 with TRBJ2-7; no clear D gene. The germline V gene has CDR1 MDHEN and CDR2 SYDVKM. The CDR3 covers 13 residues. V lost 1 base to trimming and J lost 4 bases, with 8 bases between them. The CDR3: CASSLLGLYEQYF. As DNA, the CDR3 is TGTGCCAGCAGTTTATTGGGCCTGTACGAGCAGTACTTC.